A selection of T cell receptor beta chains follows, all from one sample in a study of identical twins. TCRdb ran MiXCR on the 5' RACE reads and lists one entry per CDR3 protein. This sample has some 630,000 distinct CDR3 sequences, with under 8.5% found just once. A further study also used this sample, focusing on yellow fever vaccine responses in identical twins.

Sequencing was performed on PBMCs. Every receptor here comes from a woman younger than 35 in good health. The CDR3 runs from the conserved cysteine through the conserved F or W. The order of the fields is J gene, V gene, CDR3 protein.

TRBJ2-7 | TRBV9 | CASSPRNRGYEQYF
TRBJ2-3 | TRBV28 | CASSLSPWGRTDTQYF
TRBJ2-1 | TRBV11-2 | CASSLGVGGAYNEQFF
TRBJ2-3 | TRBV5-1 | CASTYGDILSTDTQYF
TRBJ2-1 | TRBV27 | CASSLYAGGASNEQFF
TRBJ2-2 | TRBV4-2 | CASSQDGGPGRTTTGELFF
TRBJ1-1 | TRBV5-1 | CASSLGGAGTEAFF
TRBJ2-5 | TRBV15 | CATSLSGGAGETQYF
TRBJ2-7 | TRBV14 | CASSSTFSGSSYEQYF
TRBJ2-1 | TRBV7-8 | CASSLQLADSNNEQFF
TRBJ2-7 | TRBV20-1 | CSADKLWDEYYEQYF
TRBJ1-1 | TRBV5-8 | CASTPGSGGTEAFF
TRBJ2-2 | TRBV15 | CATSSPGKTTGELFF
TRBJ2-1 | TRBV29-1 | CSVEGGTGTYNEQFF
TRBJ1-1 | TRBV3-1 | CASSQDDTGSPRGTEAFF
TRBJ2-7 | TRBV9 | CASSSSGSYDEQYF
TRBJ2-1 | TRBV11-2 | CASSLLGHGTGGGNEQFF
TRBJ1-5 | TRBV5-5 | CASSIFPGLNQPQHF
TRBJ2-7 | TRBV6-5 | CASSLSGVLHEQYF
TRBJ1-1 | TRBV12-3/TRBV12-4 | CASSFWGGEMNTEAFF
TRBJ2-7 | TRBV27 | CASSGGAYEQYF
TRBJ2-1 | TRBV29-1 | CSVEREGLEQSF
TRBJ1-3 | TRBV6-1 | CASRAGGGNTIYF
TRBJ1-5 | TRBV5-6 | CASSLPGQGFLAQHF
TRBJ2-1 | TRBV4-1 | CASSPPGLSYNEQFF
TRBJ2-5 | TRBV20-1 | CSARELAGAGRETQYF
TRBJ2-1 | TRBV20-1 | CSARVGLARDNEQFF
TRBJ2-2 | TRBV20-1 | CSARNYGERTGELFF
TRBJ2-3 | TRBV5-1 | CASSFFLSSPSAGVTDTQYF
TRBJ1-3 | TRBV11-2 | CASSLGAIRNTIYF
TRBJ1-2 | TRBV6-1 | CASSDREAYGYTF
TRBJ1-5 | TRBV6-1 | CASSKKESPTYNQPQHF
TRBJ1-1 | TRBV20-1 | CSAPEGTEAFF
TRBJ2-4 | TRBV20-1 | CSADLLDIQYF
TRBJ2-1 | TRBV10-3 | CAISESRLDEQFF
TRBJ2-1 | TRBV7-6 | CASSPGLHYNEQFF
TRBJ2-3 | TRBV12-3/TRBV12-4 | CASRMGLPGQITDTQYF
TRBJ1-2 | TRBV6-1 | CASSQAQQPGRGTF
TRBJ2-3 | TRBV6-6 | CASSHLRDTQYF